Listed below are T cell receptor beta chains from one sample, sequenced in a study of T cells in Graves' hyperthyroidism and ophthalmopathy. TCRdb called the multiplex PCR reads again in MiXCR, with one record for every CDR3 protein. This sample yields hundreds of thousands of distinct CDR3 sequences, of which under 60% are seen a single time; approximately 8.2% belongs to the top ten. Sequencing was performed on peripheral blood or thyroid tissue (not recorded which). The receptor set was obtained from a woman between 18 and 29 years old with Graves' hyperthyroidism. The CDR3 runs from the conserved cysteine through the conserved F or W. Some rows have no size entry. The others give once, few or many, or a class for an expanded clone.

V: TRBV7-3; size: many; CDR3: CASSLVHGTEAFF
V: TRBV10-3; size: NA; CDR3: CASRRNTGELFF
V: TRBV10-2; size: once; CDR3: CASSQDESSYEQYF
V: TRBV2; size: NA; CDR3: CASSQDGFQPQHF
V: TRBV15; size: NA; CDR3: CATSRDRQGKDTQYF
V: TRBV10-3; size: NA; CDR3: CAISESAYNEQFF
V: TRBV25-1; size: NA; CDR3: CASSAFKPGQVYGYTF
V: TRBV6-1; size: few; CDR3: CASSPPGQGNIGNQPQHF
V: TRBV5-1; size: few; CDR3: CASSLDGGDQPQHF
V: TRBV7-1; size: NA; CDR3: CASRLGASNTEAFF
V: TRBV9; size: few; CDR3: CASSETSASYEQYF
V: TRBV20-1; size: NA; CDR3: CSASEGLAISYEQYF
V: TRBV10-3; size: few; CDR3: CASRAWQDPSSYNSPLHF
V: TRBV7-2; size: NA; CDR3: CASSLTGVPYEQYF
V: TRBV25-1; size: NA; CDR3: CASSYSDRANYGYTF
V: TRBV2; size: NA; CDR3: CASILGGGRYGYTF
V: TRBV7-3; size: NA; CDR3: CASSQLTGLGGYEQYF
V: TRBV2; size: few; CDR3: CASSLRTGQVNTEAFF
V: TRBV19; size: NA; CDR3: CASGLTTVNTGELFF
V: TRBV5-1; size: NA; CDR3: CASSPEEARTEAFF
V: TRBV11-2; size: NA; CDR3: CASSLVAGELNEQFF
V: TRBV7-9; size: NA; CDR3: CASSLREPNEKLFF
V: TRBV27; size: NA; CDR3: CASTPREGSGYTF
V: TRBV25-1; size: NA; CDR3: CASLSNRGFVTEAFF
V: TRBV24-1; size: NA; CDR3: CATSDAGTVPRQPQHF
V: TRBV2; size: NA; CDR3: CASSTGTFSYEQYF
V: TRBV2; size: once; CDR3: CASSPPRGYNEQFF
V: TRBV19; size: few; CDR3: CASSIAQSKVEVDEKLFF
V: TRBV2; size: NA; CDR3: CASSSAGTGANVLTF
V: TRBV10-3; size: many; CDR3: CAIGGATGNSPLHF
V: TRBV29-1; size: NA; CDR3: CSVEGQGPNYGYTF
V: TRBV4-1; size: few; CDR3: CASSQDREQYF
V: TRBV7-2; size: NA; CDR3: CASSQDLGGGNLETQYF
V: TRBV19; size: few; CDR3: CASSMWGETQYF
V: TRBV7-9; size: NA; CDR3: CASSRIGAGTGELFF
V: TRBV7-2; size: NA; CDR3: CASSLAGGEGEQYF
V: TRBV20-1; size: few; CDR3: CSAPGPQANEQYF
V: TRBV9; size: NA; CDR3: CASSVDPGTALLEAQYF
V: TRBV9; size: NA; CDR3: CASSAVRGQGYGYTF
V: TRBV10-3; size: NA; CDR3: CAISLVPDSAYEQYF
V: TRBV2; size: NA; CDR3: CASGRAVAYF
V: TRBV7-4; size: NA; CDR3: CASSPRPSQGLVEKLFF
V: TRBV29-1; size: NA; CDR3: CSVTQGGDYTF
V: TRBV29-1; size: few; CDR3: CSVGGQRGRIPDEQYF
V: TRBV25-1; size: NA; CDR3: CASSLHPGADGYGYTF
V: TRBV6-5; size: NA; CDR3: CASTGSLPPGNTIYF
V: TRBV2; size: many; CDR3: CASKENTEAFF
V: TRBV7-2; size: many; CDR3: CASSLVLAEETQYF
V: TRBV7-7; size: few; CDR3: CASSLAGQGNGELFF
V: TRBV20-1; size: few; CDR3: CSVGQPRDTEAFF
V: TRBV6-5; size: few; CDR3: CASKFGQGSNQPQHF
V: TRBV7-2; size: few; CDR3: CASSRLGGQGAREAFF
V: TRBV7-9; size: many; CDR3: CASSLGTDYGYTF